This TCR beta chain was observed in a study of cytomegalovirus exposure and HLA in healthy donors. Use of 60 Vbeta and 13 Jbeta primers characterized the PCR. Libraries were prepared by immunoSEQ multiplex PCR; TCRdb keeps only in-frame clonotypes and omits some of them. The table records about 200,000 clones, 82% of them present only once. The count of this clone is one. The J segment lost 3 bases and the V segment lost 3 bases, leaving 5 bases of the junction unmatched. The CDR3 length is 15 residues. From germline, CDR1 is SGHTA and CDR2 FQGNSA. The J gene is TRBJ2-7, the V gene TRBV7-2; TRBD2 matches at 10 bases. The sequenced sample was PBMCs. This TCR derives from a boy between 2 and 10 years old in good health and CMV-seronegative. The CDR3 nucleotides read TGTGCCAGCAGCTTCTCGGTAGCGGGGGGCTACGAGCAGTACTTC. It translates to CASSFSVAGGYEQYF.